Below are 4 T cell receptor beta chains sequenced from a single sample in a study of cytomegalovirus exposure and HLA in healthy donors. Primers for the PCR totalled 60 Vbeta and 13 Jbeta. Measured with immunoSEQ multiplex PCR; TCRdb has only the in-frame clones, and not every one. In the table there are over 200,000 clones, more than 75% of which are singletons. The sample was PBMCs. The receptor source for this set is a human donor in good health.

The chain couples TRBV7-9 to TRBJ2-7, with 8 bases aligning to TRBD2. Germline V gives CDR1 SEHNR, CDR2 FQNEAQ (reference sequence). The CDR3 sequence is 15 residues long. V lost 2 bases to trimming and J lost 7 bases; unmatched junction nucleotides: 10. CDR3 nucleotides: TGTGCCAGCAGCTTAAGGGCCCCGCGGGGGGAGGAGCAGTACTTC. This codes for CASSLRAPRGEEQYF.

The rearrangement joins TRBV5-1 to TRBJ1-2; D uncertain. V was shortened by 4 bases and J by 8 bases, with 18 bases between the two germline ends. Germline CDR1 SGHRS, CDR2 YFSETQ. This CDR3 comprises 14 residues. For the CDR3, the DNA is TGCGCCAGCAGCGCCGTTAACGAGCCGGGAGGCTACACCTTC. It specifies CASSAVNEPGGYTF.

This chain links TRBV19 with TRBJ2-1, with 10 bases identical to TRBD2. The CDR3 has 13 residues. Trimming cost V 3 bases and J 12 bases; bases outside gene matches: 5. CDR1 is LNHDA and CDR2 is SQIVND in the germline V gene (reference sequence). The CDR3 sequence is CASSISSGRRQFF. The CDR3 DNA follows: TGTGCCAGTAGTATTAGTAGCGGGAGGCGGCAGTTCTTC.

The chain combines TRBV10-3 with TRBJ2-1; 14 nucleotides agree with TRBD2. The junction had 20 bases not matched to a gene; V was cut back by 8 bases and J by 11 bases. Germline V gives CDR1 ENHRY, CDR2 SYGVKD. CDR3 length equals 18 residues. CDR3 loop: CAIEDGTSGSGRMGKQFF. The CDR3 DNA reads as TGTGCCATCGAGGATGGGACTAGCGGGAGTGGGAGGATGGGTAAGCAGTTCTTC.